The rows below give T cell receptor beta chains drawn from one sample of a study of cytomegalovirus exposure and HLA in healthy donors. Sequencing used immunoSEQ multiplex PCR; TCRdb keeps in-frame clones, though not all of them. Here the sample spans over 100,000 clones, approximately 74% being singletons. Sequencing input: PBMCs. These receptors all stem from a male donor in good health and CMV-seronegative. CDR3s include the opening cysteine and the closing phenylalanine or tryptophan. The D gene is left open where the match is weak. The size entry is marked missing in some rows and otherwise reads once, few, many or a size class.

TRBV6-5	TRBJ2-7	.	.	TGTGCCAGCAGTTTCTTCCGGGACACACCCTACGAGCAGTACTTC	CASSFFRDTPYEQYF
TRBV28	TRBJ1-5	.	.	TGTGCCAGCAGAGATAAACAGGGTACACATAGCAATCAGCCCCAGCATTTT	CASRDKQGTHSNQPQHF
TRBV19	TRBJ1-1	.	few	TGTGCCAGTAGTTCCCGATCAACGGGGAGCACTGAAGCTTTCTTT	CASSSRSTGSTEAFF
TRBV21-1	TRBJ2-7	.	.	TGTGCCAGCAGCCCTATTTTAACTCCCCCAGAAGAGGGGGCAAGTGAGCAGTACTTC	CASSPILTPPEEGASEQYF
TRBV5-1	TRBJ1-2	.	.	TGCGCCAGCAGCTTGGCCGGGGGGGACTATGGCTACACCTTC	CASSLAGGDYGYTF
TRBV7-8	TRBJ2-7	.	.	TGTGCCAGCAGCCGCCGCCGGTTTCGGGGCGAGCAGTACTTC	CASSRRRFRGEQYF
TRBV30	TRBJ1-6	.	.	TGTGCCTGGAGCCAGGGCTCTGGCTCCTATAATTCACCCCTCCACTTT	CAWSQGSGSYNSPLHF
TRBV5-6	TRBJ2-1	TRBD1	few	TGTGCCAGCAGCCTTGTCAGGGGGCATGAGCAGTTCTTC	CASSLVRGHEQFF
TRBV10-3	TRBJ1-6	.	.	TGTGCCATATCCACCGGGGAGCCAGGAATTTCACCCCTCCACTTT	CAISTGEPGISPLHF
TRBV5-4	TRBJ2-2	.	.	TGTGCCAGCAGCTTGGTCGAGGCCCCCGGGGAGCTGTTTTTT	CASSLVEAPGELFF
TRBV7-2	TRBJ1-1	TRBD1	.	TGTGCCAGCAGCTTATCGGGGCAGGGGGTGGGAAAAGCTTTCTTT	CASSLSGQGVGKAFF
TRBV2	TRBJ2-5	.	few	TGTGCCAGCACGGTCAGGGCTGAGACCCAGTACTTC	CASTVRAETQYF
TRBV19	TRBJ1-1	TRBD1	.	TGTGCCAGTAGGTCCCCGGGACAGGGTAACACTGAAGCTTTCTTT	CASRSPGQGNTEAFF
TRBV5-4	TRBJ1-1	.	.	TGTGCCAGCAGCTTGGGGTCAGGGTTCGACACTGAAGCTTTCTTT	CASSLGSGFDTEAFF
TRBV5-1	TRBJ1-1	.	.	TGCGCCAGCAGGACGACAGAACACATGAACACTGAAGCTTTCTTT	CASRTTEHMNTEAFF
TRBV5-6	TRBJ2-2	.	.	TGTGCCAGCAGCTTTGAGGACACCGGGGAGCTGTTTTTT	CASSFEDTGELFF
TRBV28	TRBJ1-4	.	few	TGTGCCAGCAGTAACCCGACAGGATCGAATGAAAAACTGTTTTTT	CASSNPTGSNEKLFF
TRBV28	TRBJ2-5	.	.	TGTGCCAGCAGTCCCTCGGGGAGAGGGACCCAGTACTTC	CASSPSGRGTQYF
TRBV25-1	TRBJ2-1	TRBD1	.	TGTGCCAGCAGTGAACCCGGACAGGGGTTTCTTAATGAGCAGTTCTTC	CASSEPGQGFLNEQFF
TRBV4-2	TRBJ1-2	.	once	TGTGCCAGCAGCGAACGCGGGTCCCAAACAGTGGGAGACTATGGCTACACCTTC	CASSERGSQTVGDYGYTF
TRBV4-2	TRBJ2-7	TRBD2	once	TGTGCCAGCAGCCAAACTAGCGGGAGCTCCTACGAGCAGTACTTC	CASSQTSGSSYEQYF
TRBV4-3	TRBJ1-4	.	.	TGCGCCAGCAGCCAAGTCCGAGGGCTCGGGAAACTGTTTTTT	CASSQVRGLGKLFF
TRBV5-1	TRBJ2-3	TRBD1	.	TGCGCCAGCAGCCTAGGGACAGGGGGGAACACAGATACGCAGTATTTT	CASSLGTGGNTDTQYF
TRBV12-5	TRBJ2-1	.	.	TGTGCTAGTGGTTTGGGGACAGATTACAATGAGCAGTTCTTC	CASGLGTDYNEQFF
TRBV7-2	TRBJ2-1	TRBD2	.	TGTGCCAGCAGCTTAGACCCTCGACTAGCGGGTACCGGCTACAATGAGCAGTTCTTC	CASSLDPRLAGTGYNEQFF
TRBV9	TRBJ1-2	TRBD1	once	TGTGCCAGCAGCGTAGGCGGACAGGTGGATGGCTACACCTTC	CASSVGGQVDGYTF
TRBV6-6	TRBJ1-4	TRBD1	few	TGTGCCAGCAAGACAGGGAACGAAAAACTGTTTTTT	CASKTGNEKLFF
TRBV5-1	TRBJ2-4	TRBD1	.	TGCGCCAGCAGCCAACAGGGGGATATTCAGTACTTC	CASSQQGDIQYF
TRBV7-6	TRBJ2-1	TRBD1	.	TGTGCCAGCAGCTCCTCCGGGACAGGGAACAATGAGCAGTTCTTC	CASSSSGTGNNEQFF
TRBV7-2	TRBJ2-5	.	.	TGTGCCAGCAGCTTATATCGGATGGGAGAGCAGTACTTC	CASSLYRMGEQYF
TRBV5-1	TRBJ1-2	.	.	TGCGCCAGCAGCAGGGACAATACCAATGATGGCTACACCTTC	CASSRDNTNDGYTF
TRBV6-6	TRBJ1-3	TRBD1	few	TGTGCCAGCAGTAGGACAGGCCAAAACTCTGGAAACACCATATATTTT	CASSRTGQNSGNTIYF
TRBV28	TRBJ1-1	TRBD1	once	TGTGCCAGCAGCCTGACAGGGACTTCCCAGGAGGAAGCTTTCTTT	CASSLTGTSQEEAFF